This entry lists 23 T cell receptor beta chains sequenced from one sample in a study of T cells in Graves' hyperthyroidism and ophthalmopathy. What was amplified from RNA transcripts were TCR beta CDR3 regions. A set of HTBI primers served as the primers for a first-round RT-PCR of the TCR CDR3. Each CDR3 protein is one row after TCRdb ran MiXCR on the multiplex PCR reads. The data contain approximately 870,000 distinct CDR3 sequences, 35% to 45% of them singletons. The sequencing input was blood. These receptors were collected from a man younger than 35 with Graves' hyperthyroidism.

The chain has TRBV5-2 and TRBJ1-1; the D call TRBD1 from the table was never checked on the DNA. TRBV5-2 is classified as a pseudogene. The CDR3 totals 11 residues. The CDR3 loop is CASKRTGKAFF. The CDR3 DNA reads TGTGCCAGCAAGCGGACAGGGAAAGCTTTCTTT.

This sequence joins TRBV30 and TRBJ2-5, with D perhaps being TRBD1 or TRBD2 (5 bases each). The ends were cut back, 1 base at V and 9 bases at J, with 18 bases in the middle. This CDR3 is 14 amino acids long. The germline V gene has CDR1 GTSNPN and CDR2 SVGIG (reference sequence). CDR3 sequence (DNA): TGTGCCTGGAGTGCCGGGACGGGATATCGGGCCCAGTACTTC. Protein product: CAWSAGTGYRAQYF.

This sequence joins TRBV13 and TRBJ2-2; D remains ambiguous. Germline assignment: CDR1 PRHDT and CDR2 FYEKMQ (reference sequence). The V and J ends lost 3 bases and 3 bases respectively, with 8 bases between them. The CDR3 contains 14 residues. The CDR3 spells CASSFGSYTGELFF. CDR3 nucleotide sequence: TGTGCCAGCAGCTTCGGGTCTTACACCGGGGAGCTGTTTTTT.

The table lists this clonotype with a count of one. The chain couples TRBV9 to TRBJ2-2; D perhaps matches TRBD1 (5 bases). V was cut by 3 bases and J by 7 bases, with 13 bases left in between. CDR1 and CDR2 (germline): SGDLS, YYNGEE. This CDR3 has 14 amino acids. The CDR3 reads CASSASGMNGELFF. CDR3 sequence (DNA): TGTGCCAGCAGCGCCTCAGGGATGAACGGGGAGCTGTTTTTT. Full variable domain (remainder filled in from reference TRBV9 and TRBJ2-2): DSGVTQTPKHLITATGQRVTLRCSPRSGDLSVYWYQQSLDQGLQFLIQYYNGEERAKGNILERFSAQQFPDLHSELNLSSLELGDSALYFCASSASGMNGELFFGEGSRLTVL.

The rearrangement links TRBV9 to TRBJ2-7; TRBD1 matches 12 bases. The CDR3 runs to 15 residues. CDR1 is SGDLS, CDR2 YYNGEE, per germline. With 3 bases clipped from V and 5 bases from J, the junction kept 6 bases outside the gene matches. CDR3 bases: TGTGCCAGCAGCGCGTACGGGACAGGGGGCGACGAGCAGTACTTC. The encoded protein is CASSAYGTGGDEQYF.

The table lists this clonotype with many counts. The gene calls are TRBV15 and TRBJ1-5; D not certain. CDR3 length: 15 residues. Germline V CDR1 and CDR2: LNHNV, YYDKDF (reference sequence). Trimming removed 5 bases at V and 2 bases at J, with 13 bases between. In DNA form, the CDR3 reads TGTGCCACCAGCCCCACTGGGCAGGGCAATCAGCCCCAGCATTTT. Its protein is CATSPTGQGNQPQHF.

This clonotype was seen ten or more times. V and J are TRBV19 and TRBJ1-5; D ambiguous. Trimming took 9 bases from V and 5 from J, leaving 11 bases between them. This CDR3 contains 12 residues. Looked up from germline, CDR1 is LNHDA and CDR2 is SQIVND (reference sequence). The CDR3 protein is CASDEGYQPQHF. In DNA, the CDR3 is TGTGCCAGCGACGAAGGGTATCAGCCCCAGCATTTT.

This chain links TRBV20-1 with TRBJ1-2, with 7 bases lining up with TRBD1. Trimming cost V 6 bases and J 5 bases; bases outside gene matches: 15. CDR1 is DFQATT, CDR2 SNEGSKA, per germline (reference sequence). The CDR3 has 15 amino acids. The CDR3 region has the DNA TGCAGTGCAGGGAGCCCCCGGGACAGTCGGTATGGCTACACCTTC. This sequence encodes CSAGSPRDSRYGYTF.

This clonotype was detected many times. The V and J genes are TRBV29-1 and TRBJ2-7; 8 positions match TRBD1. V gave up 4 bases and J gave up 3 bases; unmatched junction bases: 11. CDR1 is SQVTM and CDR2 is ANQGSEA in the germline V gene. The CDR3 covers 15 residues. In DNA, the CDR3 is TGCAGCGTTGTGGTACCCGAGGACAGGGTCTACGAGCAGTACTTC. Its translation is CSVVVPEDRVYEQYF.

On this clonotype itself: The junction and the germline gene differ at one end; a read error may be behind it. This rearrangement joins TRBV29-1 to TRBJ2-7; D perhaps matches TRBD2 (5 bases). Looked up from germline, CDR1 is SQVTM and CDR2 is ANQGSEA. There are 12 residues in the CDR3. The CDR3 bases are TGCAGCGTTGAAGGGGAGCTAACCGAGCAGCACTTC. Encoded protein: CSVEGELTEQHF.

A remark on this clonotype: One base away lies a much larger clone, so this may be a sequencing read error. The chain combines TRBV15 with TRBJ2-7, with 7 bases identical to TRBD1. This CDR3 region has 14 residues. V lost 5 bases and J lost 5; bases outside the gene matches: 9. CDR1 and CDR2 from the germline V gene are LNHNV and YYDKDF (reference sequence). The CDR3 region has the DNA TGTGCCACCAGCCGCGATACAGGGGCCCACGAGCAGTACTTC. It encodes CATSRDTGAHEQYF.

This clonotype appeared a few times. The CDR3 sequence: CASSLDMLSSYEQYF. The CDR3 DNA is TGTGCCAGCAGCTTAGACATGCTGAGCTCCTACGAGCAGTACTTC. The chain couples TRBV7-8 to TRBJ2-7; D is ambiguous. The V end lost 1 base, the J end lost 0 bases, and 10 bases lay between the germline ends. The CDR3 runs 15 residues. Per the germline V gene, CDR1 is SGHVS and CDR2 is FQNEAQ.

The rearrangement joins TRBV5-1 to TRBJ2-2; 8 bases fit TRBD1. The germline CDR1 and CDR2 sequences are SGHRS and YFSETQ. The J segment lost 6 bases and the V segment lost 0 bases, leaving 1 base of the junction unmatched. The CDR3 length is 14 residues. The CDR3 DNA reads as TGCGCCAGCAGCTTGGTACAGGGGGCCGGGGAGCTGTTTTTT. Amino acids: CASSLVQGAGELFF.

This chain uses TRBV12-3 or TRBV12-4 with TRBJ1-4; no clear D gene. The CDR3 is 15 residues long. The germline V and J ends were trimmed by 4 bases and 0 bases, with 9 bases remaining between them. Here the CDR3 reads CASSSPGSTNEKLFF. As DNA, the CDR3 is TGTGCCAGCAGTTCCCCCGGATCAACTAATGAAAAACTGTTTTTT.

The CDR3: CASTHTLEGNSPLHF. The CDR3, as DNA: TGTGCCAGCACCCACACCCTGGAGGGAAATTCACCCCTCCACTTT. The rearrangement links TRBV11-2 to TRBJ1-6; no reliable D call. Looked up from germline, CDR1 is SGHAT and CDR2 is FQNNGV. The CDR3 extends over 15 amino acids. The V end was cut by 7 bases, the J end by 7 bases, with 17 bases between.

V is TRBV7-6 and J is TRBJ1-4, with D perhaps TRBD1 (5 bases). Between the trimmed V and J ends, which lost 8 bases and 11 bases, there was a span of 24 bases. Germline V lookup: CDR1 SGHVS, CDR2 FNYEAQ. The CDR3 is made up of 15 amino acids. The CDR3 spells CASGPSEETRVKLFF. DNA of the CDR3: TGTGCCAGCGGACCCTCTGAGGAGACCAGGGTTAAACTGTTTTTT.

This clonotype was picked up a small number of times. The chain couples TRBV7-2 to TRBJ1-5; maybe TRBD1 (5 bases). Trimming left V 3 bases short and J 5 bases short, with 14 bases between. The germline CDR1 and CDR2 sequences are SGHTA and FQGNSA. This CDR3 has 15 residues. This CDR3 reads CASSLSDRDYQPQHF. The CDR3 coding sequence is TGTGCCAGCAGCTTGAGTGACAGAGACTATCAGCCCCAGCATTTT. Full variable domain (outside the CDR3, taken from reference TRBV7-2 and TRBJ1-5): GAGVSQSPSNKVTEKGKDVELRCDPISGHTALYWYRQSLGQGLEFLIYFQGNSAPDKSGLPSDRFSAERTGGSVSTLTIQRTQQEDSAVYLCASSLSDRDYQPQHFGDGTRLSIL.

Only a few counts were recorded for this clonotype. The chain combines TRBV9 with TRBJ2-5; perhaps D is TRBD1 or TRBD2 (5 bases each). From germline, CDR1 is SGDLS and CDR2 YYNGEE. Trimming took off 2 bases at V and 5 bases at J, with 19 bases between the two ends. CDR3 size: 16 residues. In DNA form, the CDR3 reads TGTGCCAGCAGCGTTCAGGACGGCCCGGGGCGGGAGACCCAGTACTTC. It encodes CASSVQDGPGRETQYF.

This clonotype was counted at least ten times. The rearrangement joins TRBV20-1 to TRBJ1-1; perhaps TRBD1 as D (5 bases). V gave up 1 base and J gave up 1 base, with 13 bases separating them. Germline CDR1 and CDR2: DFQATT and SNEGSKA (reference sequence). The CDR3 spans 15 residues. The CDR3 reads CSARVPGTANTEAFF. Written as DNA, the CDR3 is TGCAGTGCTAGAGTCCCCGGGACGGCGAACACTGAAGCTTTCTTT.

The gene calls are TRBV15 and TRBJ2-7; TRBD2 might be the D (6 bases). Germline loops: CDR1 LNHNV, CDR2 YYDKDF (reference sequence). Trimming shortened V by 4 bases and J by 2 bases, and 21 bases separated the two germline ends. There are 17 residues in the CDR3. In DNA form, the CDR3 reads TGTGCCACCAGCACCCAATATGGGCCCAGCGGGCCCTACGAGCAGTACTTC. Amino acids: CATSTQYGPSGPYEQYF.

V gene TRBV6-5 combines with J gene TRBJ1-1; the D is unclear. V shed 2 bases and J shed 1 base, with 8 bases lying between them. This CDR3 spans 14 amino acids. Germline-derived CDR1 and CDR2 are MNHEY and SVGAGI. The CDR3 bases are TGTGCCAGCAGTTACATACGTTCGAACACTGAAGCTTTCTTT. It codes for CASSYIRSNTEAFF.

This chain joins TRBV9 and TRBJ2-2, with 9 bases lining up with TRBD1. V gave up 4 bases and J gave up 2 bases; unmatched junction bases: 6. The germline V gene encodes CDR1 SGDLS and CDR2 YYNGEE. The CDR3 is 16 residues long. CDR3 DNA sequence: TGTGCCAGCAGCAGGGGACAGGGAGGTAACACCGGGGAGCTGTTTTTT. Residues: CASSRGQGGNTGELFF.

This clonotype was detected many times. The V call is TRBV7-9, the J call TRBJ1-2; D is possibly TRBD1 (6 bases). The V end was cut by 5 bases, the J end by 0 bases, with 16 bases between. CDR1 SEHNR and CDR2 FQNEAQ come from the germline V gene (reference sequence). The CDR3 has 16 residues. CDR3 bases: TGTGCCAGCAGCCCTCAAGTGGCAGGGGCTAACTATGGCTACACCTTC. Residues: CASSPQVAGANYGYTF.